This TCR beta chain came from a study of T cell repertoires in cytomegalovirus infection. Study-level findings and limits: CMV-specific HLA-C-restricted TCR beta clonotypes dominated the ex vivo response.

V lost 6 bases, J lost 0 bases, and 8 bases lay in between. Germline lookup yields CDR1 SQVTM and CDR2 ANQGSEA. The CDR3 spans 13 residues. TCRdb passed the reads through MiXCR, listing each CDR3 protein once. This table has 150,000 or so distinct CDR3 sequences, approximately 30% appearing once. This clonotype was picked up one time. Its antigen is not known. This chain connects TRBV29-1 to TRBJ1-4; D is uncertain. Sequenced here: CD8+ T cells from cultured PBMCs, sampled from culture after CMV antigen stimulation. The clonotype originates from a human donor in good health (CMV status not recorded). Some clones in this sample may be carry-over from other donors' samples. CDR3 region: CSVEESTNEKLFF. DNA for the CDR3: TGCAGCGTCGAGGAGTCAACTAATGAAAAACTGTTTTTT.